The entry below describes one TCR beta chain. Its antigen is undetermined. Each cDNA molecule carried a unique molecular identifier. Each CDR3 protein gets one entry after TCRdb re-called the 5' RACE reads with MiXCR. This sample has 50,000 to 55,000 distinct CDR3 sequences, with about 9.1% found just once. These data come from a study of early T cells in non-severe SARS-CoV-2 infection. Study at large: The study sequenced bulk RNA from unsorted whole blood, with chains unpaired.

Study-wide findings and caveats: Matching results from VDJdb favored anti-spike CD8 responses, leaving private and CD4 specificities undetected.

The receptor's source is an adult who was a healthcare worker with PCR-confirmed SARS-CoV-2 infection or an uninfected control (not recorded which). Sequencing was performed on whole blood.

For the CDR3, the DNA is TGTGCCAGCAGCCCCCCACCGGGACTAGCGGGGGTCTCCTACAATGAGCAGTTCTTC. Encoded protein: CASSPPPGLAGVSYNEQFF. The chain uses TRBV11-2 and TRBJ2-1, with 14 nucleotides matching TRBD2. Germline V gene lookup returns CDR1 SGHAT and CDR2 FQNNGV. This CDR3 has 19 amino acids. Trimming at V came to 5 bases and at J to 0 bases, leaving 9 bases not matched to a gene.